These 14 T cell receptor beta chains were sequenced from one sample in a study of Graves' ophthalmopathy and Graves' hyperthyroidism. RNA transcripts were the template, and TCR beta CDR3 regions were amplified from them. Second-round multiplex PCR followed a first-round RT-PCR using HTBI primers. Using its own MiXCR run on the multiplex PCR reads, TCRdb lists one record per CDR3 protein. In the table there are around 670,000 distinct CDR3 sequences, around 40% of which are singletons. Material for sequencing was peripheral blood. The receptors stem from an adult man with Graves' ophthalmopathy.

This clonotype was counted at least ten times. The gene calls are TRBV2 and TRBJ1-6; D may be TRBD1 (6 bases). Germline V lookup: CDR1 SNHLY, CDR2 FYNNEI. There are 13 residues in the CDR3. V shed 7 bases and J shed 7 bases, with 11 bases lying between them. The CDR3: CASMGGANSPLHF. In DNA form, the CDR3 reads TGTGCCAGCATGGGGGGGGCAAATTCACCCCTCCACTTT. Supplemented by reference TRBV2 and TRBJ1-6, the full variable domain reads EPEVTQTPSHQVTQMGQEVILRCVPISNHLYFYWYRQILGQKVEFLVSFYNNEISEKSEIFDDQFSVERPDGSNFTLKIRSTKLEDSAMYFCASMGGANSPLHFGNGTRLTVT.

This clonotype was counted only a few times. The chain combines TRBV7-9 with TRBJ2-6; 9 bases are a match to TRBD1. This CDR3 comprises 14 residues. In germline, CDR1 is SEHNR, CDR2 FQNEAQ (reference sequence). V dropped 5 bases and J dropped 8; count of bases not matched to a gene: 4. The CDR3 DNA is TGTGCCAGCAGCCAAGGGACAGGGACCAACGTCCTGACTTTC. Amino acid sequence: CASSQGTGTNVLTF.

Points on this clonotype: The junction shows a germline mismatch at one end, possibly a read error. V gene TRBV14 combines with J gene TRBJ2-5; no firm D call. The length of the CDR3 is 17 residues. Germline CDR1 SGHDN, CDR2 FVKESK. The CDR3 coding sequence is TGCGCCAGCAGCCTCCTTCTCCCTTTGGGGATTCAAGAGACCCAGTACTTC. This translates into CASSLLLPLGIQETQYF.

The sample holds a few counts of this clonotype. The chain couples TRBV7-9 to TRBJ1-1; D is unclear. V was trimmed by 5 bases and J by 3 bases, leaving 25 bases between them. The CDR3 loop spans 18 amino acids. In germline, CDR1 is SEHNR, CDR2 FQNEAQ (reference sequence). The CDR3 protein is CASSPLRPPSAIYTEAFF. The CDR3 nucleotides are TGTGCCAGCAGCCCCCTCCGCCCTCCTTCTGCGATTTACACTGAAGCTTTCTTT. Full variable domain (rest looked up from reference TRBV7-9 and TRBJ1-1): DTGVSQNPRHKITKRGQNVTFRCDPISEHNRLYWYRQTLGQGPEFLTYFQNEAQLEKSRLLSDRFSAERPKGSFSTLEIQRTEQGDSAMYLCASSPLRPPSAIYTEAFFGQGTRLTVV.

Comments on this clonotype: Sequence at one end of the junction differs from germline and may be a read error. The J gene is TRBJ2-7, the V gene TRBV7-2; D might be TRBD1 or TRBD2, each matching 5 bases. The length of the CDR3 is 13 residues. Germline-derived CDR1 and CDR2 are SGHTA and FQGNSA. The DNA for the CDR3 is TGTGCCGGCAGGGAGACAGCTTACTACGAGCAGTACTTC. Translated, it gives CAGRETAYYEQYF.

Many counts were recorded for this clonotype. The V gene is TRBV15, the J gene TRBJ2-7; 7 nucleotides match TRBD2. CDR3 size: 15 residues. The V gene's germline CDR1 is LNHNV and CDR2 YYDKDF (reference sequence). V gave up 0 bases and J gave up 4 bases; unmatched junction bases: 6. CDR3 region: CATSRDFGRVYEQYF. The DNA for the CDR3 is TGTGCCACCAGCAGAGACTTTGGGAGGGTATACGAGCAGTACTTC.

The V gene is TRBV25-1, the J gene TRBJ2-2; D gene unclear. CDR1 and CDR2 from the germline V gene are MGHDK and SYGVNS. Deletions cut 4 bases from V and 7 bases from J, with 13 bases between. CDR3 length: 14 residues. The CDR3: CASSVAPGVGELFF. The CDR3 nucleotides are TGTGCCAGCAGTGTCGCCCCAGGTGTCGGGGAGCTGTTTTTT.

This clonotype was observed many times. CDR3 sequence: CASSLEGAGANVLTF. The CDR3, as DNA: TGCGCCAGCAGCTTGGAAGGGGCCGGGGCCAACGTCCTGACTTTC. The J gene is TRBJ2-6, the V gene TRBV5-1; tentative D call: TRBD1 (5 bases). Trimming took off 0 bases at V and 4 bases at J, with 8 bases between the two ends. The length of the CDR3 is 15 residues. Germline V gives CDR1 SGHRS, CDR2 YFSETQ.

J is TRBJ1-6 and V is TRBV2, with D possibly TRBD1 on 6 matching bases. Trimming took off 5 bases at V and 10 bases at J, with 15 bases between the two ends. There are 14 residues in the CDR3. The germline gives CDR1 SNHLY, CDR2 FYNNEI. The CDR3 protein is CASSKDRGGSPLHF. The CDR3 bases are TGTGCCAGCAGTAAAGACAGAGGGGGATCACCCCTCCACTTT.

This clonotype was recorded a few times. The V and J genes are TRBV20-1 and TRBJ2-2, with D uncertain. The V gene's germline CDR1 is DFQATT and CDR2 SNEGSKA (reference sequence). The V and J ends lost 5 bases and 0 bases respectively, with 7 bases between them. This CDR3 region has 13 residues. CDR3 loop: CSARIANTGELFF. As DNA, the CDR3 is TGCAGTGCTCGCATCGCGAACACCGGGGAGCTGTTTTTT.

The chain employs TRBV11-2 and TRBJ1-1; D call uncertain. Germline V gene lookup returns CDR1 SGHAT and CDR2 FQNNGV. With 5 bases removed from V and 5 bases from J, the gap between germline ends came to 15 bases. CDR3 size: 14 residues. CDR3 nucleotides: TGTGCCAGCAGCCCTTCCGTAGGTGTAACTGAAGCTTTCTTT. Translated: CASSPSVGVTEAFF.

This chain joins TRBV19 and TRBJ2-7; D is unclear. V dropped 4 bases and J dropped 2 bases, with 9 bases sitting between them. This CDR3 is 13 amino acids long. Germline V gives CDR1 LNHDA, CDR2 SQIVND (reference sequence). CDR3 in DNA: TGTGCCAGTAGTAATCACAAAGCCTACGAGCAGTACTTC. It yields the protein CASSNHKAYEQYF.

The chain recombines TRBV10-3 with TRBJ1-2, with D unclear. Trimming removed 4 bases from V and 3 bases from J, with 9 bases in between. Germline V gives CDR1 ENHRY, CDR2 SYGVKD. The CDR3 covers 13 residues. The CDR3 DNA reads as TGTGCCATCAGTGTGGCCGGATACTATGGCTACACCTTC. Its protein is CAISVAGYYGYTF.

This clonotype has only a few counts. At one boundary the junction diverges from the germline segment, which might be a read error. V is TRBV12-3 or TRBV12-4 and J is TRBJ1-2; D perhaps matches TRBD1 (6 bases). CDR3 length equals 15 residues. Here the CDR3 DNA reads TGTGTCAGCAGTTTAGGAGGACAGCGTAACTATGGCTACACCTTC. Translating gives CVSSLGGQRNYGYTF.